The 24 T cell receptor beta chains in this list originate from one sample, sequenced in a study of technical replicates of blood from a few donors. The repertoire was sequenced with immunoSEQ multiplex PCR; TCRdb's copy has only in-frame clones and lacks some. The table records some 70,000 clones, about 97% of them present only once. The material sequenced was T cells isolated from PBMCs. The receptors here all came from a human donor in good health.

The chain combines TRBV28 with TRBJ1-1; D remains ambiguous. V lost 3 bases to trimming and J lost 3 bases, with 8 bases between them. This CDR3 is 13 amino acids long. Germline CDR1 reads MDHEN; CDR2 reads SYDVKM. The CDR3 region is CASSLSSYTEAFF. The CDR3 DNA is TGTGCCAGCAGTTTGTCGAGTTACACTGAAGCTTTCTTT.

This sequence joins TRBV10-2 and TRBJ2-5; 11 nucleotides line up with TRBD2. V was pared by 6 bases and J by 11 bases, with 11 bases of the junction left unmatched. The CDR3 loop spans 14 amino acids. Germline V gene lookup returns CDR1 WSHSY and CDR2 SAAADI. Here the CDR3 reads CASSEEGLAEWQYF. In nucleotides, the CDR3 is TGCGCCAGCAGCGAGGAGGGACTAGCGGAGTGGCAGTACTTC.

This sequence joins TRBV5-8 and TRBJ2-7, with a tentative D call TRBD2 (5 bases). The CDR3 consists of 13 residues. V dropped 4 bases and J dropped 1 base, with 9 bases sitting between them. The germline V gene encodes CDR1 SGHTS and CDR2 YDEGEE. In nucleotides, the CDR3 is TGTGCCAGCAGCCGGACTGCTTCCTACGAGCAGTACTTC. Translating gives CASSRTASYEQYF.

The sample holds one count of this clone. The V and J genes are TRBV5-1 and TRBJ2-1; TRBD2 is a possible D gene (6 bases). The CDR3 spans 13 residues. Germline CDR1 SGHRS, CDR2 YFSETQ. Trimming took 2 bases from V and 7 from J, leaving 10 bases between them. The CDR3 region is CASSFPGRNEQFF. The DNA of the CDR3 is TGCGCCAGCAGCTTTCCAGGGAGGAATGAGCAGTTCTTC.

The rearrangement joins TRBV5-1 to TRBJ2-1; 9 nucleotides line up with TRBD1. Germline V gives CDR1 SGHRS, CDR2 YFSETQ. Trimming removed 7 bases from V and 7 bases from J; junction bases left unmatched: 12. The CDR3 covers 15 residues. The CDR3 DNA reads as TGCGCCAGCTCTACCTCCGGGACAGGGTTTAATGAGCAGTTCTTC. Translation gives CASSTSGTGFNEQFF.

The chain is built from TRBV5-6 and TRBJ1-1, with a weak D call TRBD1 (6 bases). The V and J ends lost 2 bases and 1 base respectively, with 9 bases between them. The CDR3 consists of 14 residues. Germline V gives CDR1 SGHDT, CDR2 YYEEEE. The CDR3 region is CASSFGQQNTEAFF. CDR3 DNA sequence: TGTGCCAGCAGCTTTGGACAGCAGAACACTGAAGCTTTCTTT.

This rearrangement joins TRBV6-1 to TRBJ1-5; no clear D. This CDR3 spans 13 amino acids. Trimming stripped 6 bases from V and 8 bases from J, with 14 bases between. Germline V CDR1 and CDR2: MNHNS, SASEGT. The CDR3 is CASSEVRGEPQHF. Here the CDR3 DNA reads TGTGCCAGCAGCGAGGTACGGGGAGAGCCCCAGCATTTT.

This clone was counted a single time. The chain is built from TRBV6-5 and TRBJ2-1; weak D call: TRBD2 (5 bases). The germline gives CDR1 MNHEY, CDR2 SVGAGI. The CDR3 length is 13 residues. Trimming shortened V by 0 bases and J by 9 bases, and 9 bases separated the two germline ends. The CDR3 bases are TGTGCCAGCAGTTACTCGACTGGAGGTGAGCAGTTCTTC. It codes for CASSYSTGGEQFF.

The gene calls are TRBV7-8 and TRBJ2-3; D is possibly TRBD2 (6 bases). CDR1 is SGHVS and CDR2 is FQNEAQ in the germline V gene. The CDR3 spans 14 residues. The V end lost 3 bases, the J end lost 1 base, and 8 bases lay between the germline ends. The CDR3, as DNA: TGTGCCAGCAGCTTTTTAGCGGGCACAGATACGCAGTATTTT. Its protein is CASSFLAGTDTQYF.

V gene TRBV4-3 combines with J gene TRBJ1-2, with a weak D call TRBD1 (5 bases). The CDR3 totals 13 residues. In germline, CDR1 is LGHNA, CDR2 YSLEER. V was clipped by 7 bases and J by 5 bases, with 14 bases between them. CDR3 loop: CASNDMGGYGYTF. DNA for the CDR3: TGCGCCAGCAACGACATGGGGGGGTATGGCTACACCTTC.

V usage is TRBV7-2 and J usage is TRBJ1-4; weak D call: TRBD1 (5 bases). V lost 4 bases, J lost 8 bases, and 14 bases lay in between. Germline V gene lookup returns CDR1 SGHTA and CDR2 FQGNSA. This CDR3 is 14 amino acids long. The CDR3 sequence is CASSSQGSQEKLFF. DNA of the CDR3: TGTGCCAGCAGCTCCCAGGGTTCTCAGGAAAAACTGTTTTTT.

V and J are TRBV6-1 and TRBJ2-6; D is uncertain. The germline V gene encodes CDR1 MNHNS and CDR2 SASEGT. This CDR3 has 16 residues. V dropped 0 bases and J dropped 0 bases, with 6 bases sitting between them. The CDR3 coding sequence is TGTGCCAGCAGTGAAGCAGCCTCCTCTGGGGCCAACGTCCTGACTTTC. Protein: CASSEAASSGANVLTF.

The V call is TRBV7-3, the J call TRBJ2-1, with TRBD2 identical over 7 bases. CDR3 size: 15 residues. V shed 3 bases, J shed 7 bases, and the junction held 9 bases outside the gene matches. The germline CDR1 and CDR2 sequences are SGHTA and FQGTGA. This CDR3 is CASSFTPSGGNEQFF. The CDR3 nucleotides read TGTGCCAGCAGCTTTACCCCTAGCGGTGGGAATGAGCAGTTCTTC.

V gene TRBV6-5 combines with J gene TRBJ2-7; TRBD2 aligns across 8 bases. This CDR3 has 14 amino acids. Trimming cost V 6 bases and J 3 bases; bases outside gene matches: 7. The germline V gene encodes CDR1 MNHEY and CDR2 SVGAGI. The CDR3 loop reads CASSLSGTSYEQYF. Here the CDR3 DNA reads TGTGCCAGCAGCCTATCCGGGACTAGCTACGAGCAGTACTTC.

This chain connects TRBV7-3 to TRBJ2-5; unclear D gene. The CDR3 length is 13 residues. Trimming removed 3 bases at V and 1 base at J, with 6 bases between. The V gene's germline CDR1 is SGHTA and CDR2 FQGTGA. In DNA form, the CDR3 reads TGTGCCAGCAGCTTCACAGCCCAAGAGACCCAGTACTTC. Translation gives CASSFTAQETQYF.

The V and J genes are TRBV5-1 and TRBJ2-3; D is unresolved. Trimming shortened V by 0 bases and J by 0 bases, and 8 bases separated the two germline ends. The V gene's germline CDR1 is SGHRS and CDR2 YFSETQ. The CDR3 extends over 15 amino acids. CDR3 loop: CASSLDTPSTDTQYF. Here the CDR3 DNA reads TGCGCCAGCAGCTTGGACACCCCTAGCACAGATACGCAGTATTTT.

V and J are TRBV28 and TRBJ1-2; a weak D match, TRBD1 (6 bases). With 2 bases removed from V and 8 bases from J, the gap between germline ends came to 6 bases. The length of the CDR3 is 11 residues. Germline values: CDR1 MDHEN, CDR2 SYDVKM. CDR3 coding DNA: TGTGCCAGCAGTTTAGGGGGCGGCTACACCTTC. It yields the protein CASSLGGGYTF.

V usage is TRBV27 and J usage is TRBJ2-5; 7 nucleotides agree with TRBD1. The CDR3 spans 17 residues. Trimming cost V 5 bases and J 4 bases; bases outside gene matches: 16. The germline CDR1 and CDR2 sequences are MNHEY and SMNVEV (reference sequence). The chain's CDR3 is CASSEQGRLAMGETQYF. CDR3 DNA sequence: TGTGCCAGCAGTGAACAGGGGAGATTGGCCATGGGAGAGACCCAGTACTTC.

This chain joins TRBV10-1 and TRBJ2-7, with a weak D call TRBD2 (5 bases). The germline V gene encodes CDR1 WNHNN and CDR2 SYGVQD (reference sequence). Trimming removed 2 bases from V and 1 base from J, with 6 bases in between. The CDR3 runs 13 residues. CDR3 loop: CASSEPGSYEQYF. DNA of the CDR3: TGCGCCAGCAGTGAGCCGGGGTCCTACGAGCAGTACTTC.

The chain has TRBV5-8 and TRBJ2-7; D perhaps matches TRBD1 (6 bases). This CDR3 region has 14 residues. V dropped 4 bases and J dropped 2 bases, with 13 bases sitting between them. Germline CDR1 is SGHTS and CDR2 is YDEGEE. CDR3 in amino acids: CASSLTTGPYEQYF. CDR3 sequence (DNA): TGTGCCAGCAGCCTAACGACAGGACCCTACGAGCAGTACTTC.

The rearrangement links TRBV15 to TRBJ1-2; the D gene is possibly TRBD1 (6 bases). In germline, CDR1 is LNHNV, CDR2 YYDKDF (reference sequence). The CDR3 totals 13 residues. V was pared by 2 bases and J by 6 bases, with 10 bases between. DNA for the CDR3: TGTGCCACCAGCAGACAGGGGTACGATGGCTACACCTTC. It translates to CATSRQGYDGYTF.

The rearrangement uses TRBV18 and TRBJ2-3, with 8 bases fitting TRBD2. The CDR3 is 15 amino acids. Unmatched junction bases numbered 8, after V lost 2 bases and J lost 7 bases. Germline V gene sequence: CDR1 KGHSH, CDR2 LQKENI. The CDR3 DNA is TGTGCCAGCTCACCAAATAGCGGGACTCCTCATACGCAGTATTTT. Residues: CASSPNSGTPHTQYF.

The chain uses TRBV11-1 and TRBJ2-7, with D possibly matching TRBD1 (8 bases). Germline CDR1 SGHAT, CDR2 FQDESV (reference sequence). V gave up 4 bases and J gave up 3 bases, with 19 bases separating them. The CDR3 sequence is 16 residues long. This CDR3 is CASSWGRGTGLYEQYF. DNA for the CDR3: TGTGCCAGCAGCTGGGGGAGGGGGACAGGACTCTACGAGCAGTACTTC. Based on the CDR3 plus reference TRBV11-1 and TRBJ2-7, the full variable domain is EAEVAQSPRYKITEKSQAVAFWCDPISGHATLYWYRQILGQGPELLVQFQDESVVDDSQLPKDRFSAERLKGVDSTLKIQPAELGDSAMYLCASSWGRGTGLYEQYFGPGTRLTVT.

This chain links TRBV27 with TRBJ1-1, with D perhaps matching TRBD1 (6 bases). CDR1 is MNHEY, CDR2 SMNVEV, per germline (reference sequence). The germline V and J ends were trimmed by 6 bases and 0 bases, with 11 bases remaining between them. The CDR3 is 14 residues long. This CDR3 is CASRVQGLNTEAFF. The CDR3 DNA follows: TGTGCCAGCAGAGTACAGGGTTTGAACACTGAAGCTTTCTTT.